The following is a T cell receptor beta chain sequence with its context. This record belongs to a study of control samples from healthy donors and cancer patients. Repertoires were generated with immunoSEQ multiplex PCR, while TCRdb's copy carries only in-frame clones and drops some. The sample lists around 110,000 clones; 85% to 95% were seen once. CDR1 and CDR2 (germline): LGHNA, YNFKEQ. The CDR3 covers 13 residues. Trimming took off 2 bases at V and 2 bases at J, with 7 bases between the two ends. This clonotype was sampled from a man aged 30 to 45 in good health. The rearrangement joins TRBV4-2 to TRBJ2-7; D is unresolved. The sample was blood. This CDR3 is CASSQRSAYEQYF. CDR3 in DNA: TGTGCCAGCAGCCAACGCTCAGCCTACGAGCAGTACTTC.